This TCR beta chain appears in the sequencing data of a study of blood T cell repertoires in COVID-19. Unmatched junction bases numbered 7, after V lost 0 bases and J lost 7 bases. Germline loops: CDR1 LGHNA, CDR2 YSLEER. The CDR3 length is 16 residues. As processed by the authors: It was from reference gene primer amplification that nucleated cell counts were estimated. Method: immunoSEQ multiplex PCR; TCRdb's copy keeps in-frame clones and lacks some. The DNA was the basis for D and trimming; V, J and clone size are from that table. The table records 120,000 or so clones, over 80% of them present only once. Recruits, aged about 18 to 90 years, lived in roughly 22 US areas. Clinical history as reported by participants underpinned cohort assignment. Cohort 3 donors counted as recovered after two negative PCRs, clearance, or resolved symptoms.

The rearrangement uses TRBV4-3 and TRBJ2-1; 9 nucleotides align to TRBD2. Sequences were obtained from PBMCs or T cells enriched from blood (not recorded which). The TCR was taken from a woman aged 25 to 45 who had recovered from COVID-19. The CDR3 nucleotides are TGCGCCAGCAGCCAAGATGGGACTAGCAGGAGGAATGAGCAGTTCTTC. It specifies CASSQDGTSRRNEQFF.